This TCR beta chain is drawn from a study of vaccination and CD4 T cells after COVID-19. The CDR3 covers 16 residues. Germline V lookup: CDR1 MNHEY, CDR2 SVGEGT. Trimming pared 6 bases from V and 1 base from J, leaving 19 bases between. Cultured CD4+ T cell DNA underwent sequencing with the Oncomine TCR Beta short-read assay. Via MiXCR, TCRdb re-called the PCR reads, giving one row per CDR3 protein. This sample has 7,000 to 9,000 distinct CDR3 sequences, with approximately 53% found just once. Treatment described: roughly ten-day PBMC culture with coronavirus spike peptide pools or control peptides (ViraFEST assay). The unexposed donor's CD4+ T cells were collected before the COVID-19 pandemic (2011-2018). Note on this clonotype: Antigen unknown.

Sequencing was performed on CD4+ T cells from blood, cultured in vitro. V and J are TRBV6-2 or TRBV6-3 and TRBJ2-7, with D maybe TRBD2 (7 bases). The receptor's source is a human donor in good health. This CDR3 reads CASSPPRRGLSYEQYF. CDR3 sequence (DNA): TGTGCCAGCAGCCCACCTAGGCGGGGGCTGTCCTACGAGCAGTACTTC.